These T cell receptor beta chains were read from a single sample in a study of vaccination and CD4 T cells after COVID-19. Their specific antigens are unknown. TCRdb recomputed calls from the PCR reads with MiXCR, one row per CDR3 protein. The table shows fewer than 25,000 distinct CDR3 sequences, with about 29% occurring only once. The sequencing here drew on CD4+ T cells from blood, cultured in vitro, taken about 7 months after SARS-CoV-2 vaccination. The receptor set was obtained from a human donor who had recovered from COVID-19. Both conserved end residues are part of each CDR3. The D gene is left open where the match is weak. Clone size, where shown, is once, few, many, or a class for clones that have expanded.

TRBV20-1	TRBJ2-1	NA	few	TGCAGTGCAACCTCAGCGGTCTCAAGCTCCTACAATGAGCAGTTCTTC	CSATSAVSSSYNEQFF
TRBV20-1	TRBJ1-2	NA	NA	TGCAGTGCTAGCAGGGGTGGAGGCTACACCTTC	CSASRGGGYTF
TRBV9	TRBJ1-2	NA	once	TGTGCCAGCAGCGCCAATAACTATGGCTACACCTTC	CASSANNYGYTF
TRBV5-4	TRBJ2-7	NA	NA	TGTGCCAGCAGCTTAGGCCAATCCTCCTACGAGCAGTACTTC	CASSLGQSSYEQYF
TRBV20-1	TRBJ2-7	NA	few	TGCAGTGCTAGAGATGGTCTAGCTTCCTACGAGCAGTACTTC	CSARDGLASYEQYF
TRBV28	TRBJ2-5	TRBD1	NA	TGTGCCAGCAGTTTAGAGGGGGCTCCAATAGAGACCCAGTACTTC	CASSLEGAPIETQYF
TRBV7-2	TRBJ2-5	NA	NA	TGTGCCAGCAGTCCCAGACAGAACCAAGAGACCCAGTACTTC	CASSPRQNQETQYF
TRBV20-1	TRBJ1-1	NA	few	TGCAGTGCCAAGACCAGGGGCCCCGCCAATCCTAACACTGAAGCTTTCTTT	CSAKTRGPANPNTEAFF
TRBV6-5	TRBJ1-2	NA	few	TGTGCCAGCAGTTACGACAGACAGAACTATGGCTACACCTTC	CASSYDRQNYGYTF
TRBV15	TRBJ2-1	NA	NA	TGTGCCACCAGCAGAGATCCTAGCCGTGAGCAGTTCTTC	CATSRDPSREQFF
TRBV14	TRBJ1-6	NA	once	TGTGCCAGCAGGCGGACAGTTAATAATTCACCCCTCCACTTT	CASRRTVNNSPLHF
TRBV20-1	TRBJ2-5	NA	few	TGCAGTGCTAGAGATCCACAGCGGGAGACCCAGTACTTC	CSARDPQRETQYF
TRBV4-3	TRBJ2-3	NA	NA	TGCGCCAGCAGCCAAGATGCGACTATGAACACAGATACGCGGTATTTT	CASSQDATMNTDTRYF
TRBV7-2	TRBJ2-3	NA	few	TGTGCCAGCAGCACTTTGAGGGGAGATACGCAGTATTTT	CASSTLRGDTQYF
TRBV7-2	TRBJ1-3	NA	NA	TGTGCCAGCAGCTTCCGTCAGAGAAACACCATATATTTT	CASSFRQRNTIYF
TRBV5-8	TRBJ1-6	NA	few	TGTGCCAGCAGCTTGCAGCGGGGTCCAAATTCACCCCTCCACTTT	CASSLQRGPNSPLHF
TRBV5-4	TRBJ2-5	TRBD1	NA	TGTGCCAGCAGCCAGGGACAGGGGATCACACGGGAGACCCAGTACTTC	CASSQGQGITRETQYF
TRBV19	TRBJ2-1	TRBD2	NA	TGTGCCAGTAGCCGACTAGCGGGAGGGCCCCCCTACAATGAGCAGTTCTTC	CASSRLAGGPPYNEQFF
TRBV20-1	TRBJ2-7	NA	NA	TGCAGTGCTCGGGACGGGATCACCTACGAGCAGTACTTC	CSARDGITYEQYF
TRBV19	TRBJ2-5	TRBD1	few	TGTGCCAGTAGTCTGGACAGGGAAGAGACCCAGTACTTC	CASSLDREETQYF
TRBV20-1	TRBJ2-3	TRBD2	few	TGCAGTGCTAGAGGGACTAGCGGATACGCAGATACGCAGTATTTT	CSARGTSGYADTQYF
TRBV14	TRBJ1-6	NA	NA	TGTGCCAGCAGCCAACTGGGACGGCTAAATTCACCCCTCCACTTT	CASSQLGRLNSPLHF
TRBV6-2/TRBV6-3	TRBJ1-5	NA	NA	TGTGCCAGCAGACGAGAGACAAGAACAAGCAATCAGCCCCAGCATTTT	CASRRETRTSNQPQHF
TRBV10-3	TRBJ2-3	NA	NA	TGTGCCATCAGTGAGAGTATGGCAGATACGCAGTATTTT	CAISESMADTQYF
TRBV15	TRBJ1-6	NA	NA	TGTGCCACCAGGGACGGGACCGAGAGCTCCTATAATTCACCCCTCCACTTT	CATRDGTESSYNSPLHF
TRBV6-1	TRBJ1-1	NA	few	TGTGCCAGCAGTGAAGAAGACGGGAACACTGAAGCTTTCTTT	CASSEEDGNTEAFF
TRBV7-9	TRBJ2-1	NA	NA	TGTGCCAGCAGCTTATATGGCGGCCCCTCCTACAATGAGCAGTTCTTC	CASSLYGGPSYNEQFF
TRBV18	TRBJ1-2	NA	few	TGTGCCAGCTCAGAGGACAGAAACTATGGCTACACCTTC	CASSEDRNYGYTF
TRBV6-1	TRBJ2-7	TRBD2	few	TGTGCCAGCAGAAGAGCGGGGCCCTACGAGCAGTACTTC	CASRRAGPYEQYF
TRBV7-9	TRBJ1-1	TRBD1	NA	TGTGCCAGCAGCTTAGGTTTCACAGGGGGGCCCACTGAAGCTTTCTTT	CASSLGFTGGPTEAFF
TRBV28	TRBJ2-7	NA	NA	TGTGCCAGCATAAAGCTAGCGCAATCCTACGAGCAGTACTTC	CASIKLAQSYEQYF
TRBV24-1	TRBJ2-7	NA	NA	TGTGCCACCAGTGAACCAGGGTCGTACGAGCAGTACTTC	CATSEPGSYEQYF
TRBV7-2	TRBJ2-3	NA	NA	TGTGCCAGCAGCTATGGTAGAACAGATACGCAGTATTTT	CASSYGRTDTQYF
TRBV15	TRBJ1-6	NA	NA	TGTGCCACCAGCAGAGATTATTTGGGGGGTAATTCACCCCTCCACTTT	CATSRDYLGGNSPLHF
TRBV7-8	TRBJ2-5	NA	medium-sized	TGTGCCAGCAGCTTAGGAGGACTCGAGACCCAGTACTTC	CASSLGGLETQYF
TRBV20-1	TRBJ1-1	TRBD1	medium-sized	TGCAGTGCTAGAGATGACAGGGGGCACACTGAAGCTTTCTTT	CSARDDRGHTEAFF
TRBV5-4	TRBJ2-5	TRBD2	NA	TGTGCCAGCAGCTTGGGACTAGCGCAGGAGACCCAGTACTTC	CASSLGLAQETQYF
TRBV6-1	TRBJ1-1	TRBD1	medium-sized	TGTGCCACCTCGACAGGGGGGGAGAGCACTGAAGCTTTCTTT	CATSTGGESTEAFF
TRBV4-1	TRBJ1-2	NA	few	TGCGCCAGCAGCCAAGACCCTAAGGGCTCTGGCTACACCTTC	CASSQDPKGSGYTF
TRBV24-1	TRBJ2-5	TRBD1	NA	TGTGCCACCAGTGACTCACAGGGGAGCACGGAGACCCAGTACTTC	CATSDSQGSTETQYF
TRBV4-3	TRBJ2-1	NA	NA	TGCGCCAGCAGCCAAGATCGATGGACTTTGAGCGGCAATGAGCAGTTCTTC	CASSQDRWTLSGNEQFF
TRBV7-9	TRBJ2-5	NA	few	TGTGCCAGCAGCCCCTCGGCGGGCGAGACCCAGTACTTC	CASSPSAGETQYF
TRBV4-1	TRBJ1-5	NA	NA	TGCGCCAGCAGCCAAGTCGACATGGGCATGAGCGCGGGTCAGCCCCAGCATTTT	CASSQVDMGMSAGQPQHF
TRBV7-3	TRBJ1-6	NA	NA	TGTGCCAGCAGCTTTAGTAGGGATTCACCCCTCCACTTT	CASSFSRDSPLHF
TRBV7-9	TRBJ2-7	NA	NA	TGTGCCAGCAGCTTAGGCCCCGGGACACCCGGGTACGAGCAGTACTTC	CASSLGPGTPGYEQYF
TRBV7-8	TRBJ2-3	NA	few	TGTGCCAGCAGCTTATTCGGGAGCGCAGATACGCAGTATTTT	CASSLFGSADTQYF
TRBV19	TRBJ2-3	NA	NA	TGTGCCAGTAGTGTCGGAGATACGCAGTATTTT	CASSVGDTQYF
TRBV7-3	TRBJ2-5	TRBD2	many	TGTGCCAGCAGCCCAGGGACTAGCGGGAGTAAGACCCAGTACTTC	CASSPGTSGSKTQYF
TRBV6-1	TRBJ2-3	NA	few	TGTGCCAGCATGGGTAAGCTGTCTAGCACAGATACGCAGTATTTT	CASMGKLSSTDTQYF
TRBV7-6	TRBJ2-3	TRBD2	NA	TGTGCCAGCAGCTCGAATAGCGGGAGACTCACAGATACGCAGTATTTT	CASSSNSGRLTDTQYF
TRBV7-9	TRBJ2-7	TRBD2	few	TGTGCCAGCAGCTCCTCGCGGGAGTGGAAGCAGTACTTC	CASSSSREWKQYF
TRBV7-2	TRBJ2-1	TRBD2	NA	TGTGCCAGCAGCGCCTCGGGACTAGCGGGAGGCAATGAGCAGTTCTTC	CASSASGLAGGNEQFF
TRBV28	TRBJ2-5	TRBD1	few	TGTGCCAGCAGCTCCCGACAGGGCTTACGGGAGACCCAGTACTTC	CASSSRQGLRETQYF
TRBV7-2	TRBJ2-7	TRBD2	NA	TGTGCCAGCAGCAAGCCGCCTAGCGGCTACGAGCAGTACTTC	CASSKPPSGYEQYF